The 19 T cell receptor beta chains listed next were all sequenced from one sample in a study of T cell changes during pregnancy in multiple sclerosis. Generated by immunoSEQ multiplex PCR, the TCRdb table keeps only in-frame clones and is missing some. The sample carries about 76,000 clones, 92% recorded once. The sequenced sample was peripheral blood, obtained after pregnancy. Source of these receptors: a female donor in good health, enrolled as a control in a pregnancy study.

The chain has TRBV28 and TRBJ1-4, with a tentative D call TRBD1 (5 bases). Germline V gene sequence: CDR1 MDHEN, CDR2 SYDVKM. The CDR3 covers 16 residues. With 3 bases removed from V and 5 bases from J, the gap between germline ends came to 16 bases. Here the CDR3 DNA reads TGTGCCAGCAGTTTCCTGGCAGGGAAAAGCAATGAAAAACTGTTTTTT. Its translation is CASSFLAGKSNEKLFF.

This clone was detected a few times. The chain couples TRBV14 to TRBJ1-6, with 9 bases that match TRBD1. V was clipped by 4 bases and J by 7 bases; unmatched bases: 5. CDR3 length: 15 residues. Germline loops: CDR1 SGHDN, CDR2 FVKESK. The DNA of the CDR3 is TGTGCCAGCAGCCGGGACAGGGCCACGAATTCACCCCTCCACTTT. The encoded protein is CASSRDRATNSPLHF.

The CDR3 DNA follows: TGTGCCAGCAGCTTAGGGTGGCCTAGCGGGGTTGCAGATACGCAGTATTTT. Residues: CASSLGWPSGVADTQYF. V is TRBV7-9 and J is TRBJ2-3; 9 nucleotides match TRBD2. CDR3 size: 17 residues. Germline CDR1 is SEHNR and CDR2 is FQNEAQ (reference sequence). Germline trimming cut 1 base from V and 4 bases from J; bases unmatched to any gene: 9.

V usage is TRBV6-1 and J usage is TRBJ1-4; D is undetermined. Trimming took off 0 bases at V and 9 bases at J, with 11 bases between the two ends. The CDR3 is 14 residues long. Looked up from germline, CDR1 is MNHNS and CDR2 is SASEGT. Written as DNA, the CDR3 is TGTGCCAGCAGTGAAGCGCTTCACTCAAAAAAACTGTTTTTT. Translation: CASSEALHSKKLFF.

This chain links TRBV5-1 with TRBJ2-1, with D possibly matching TRBD1 (5 bases). CDR1 and CDR2 (germline): SGHRS, YFSETQ. The CDR3 sequence is 15 residues long. V shed 1 base and J shed 0 bases, with 8 bases lying between them. This CDR3 reads CASSLQGSSYNEQFF. The CDR3 DNA reads as TGCGCCAGCAGCTTGCAGGGCTCCTCCTACAATGAGCAGTTCTTC.

This clone was counted only a few times. V and J are TRBV7-8 and TRBJ1-1, with 8 bases that match TRBD1. The CDR3 has 15 amino acids. Germline assignment: CDR1 SGHVS and CDR2 FQNEAQ. Trimming cost V 5 bases and J 5 bases; bases outside gene matches: 10. The CDR3 nucleotides are TGTGCCAGCAGCGCCGGACAGGGATCGGGAACTGAAGCTTTCTTT. Translating gives CASSAGQGSGTEAFF.

The V gene is TRBV18, the J gene TRBJ2-7; no reliable D call. Germline CDR1 reads KGHSH; CDR2 reads LQKENI. The V end lost 2 bases, the J end lost 5 bases, and 16 bases lay between the germline ends. This CDR3 has 15 residues. The CDR3 protein is CASSPSTDNSDEQYF. The CDR3, as DNA: TGTGCCAGCTCACCAAGCACCGACAACTCAGACGAGCAGTACTTC.

The V gene is TRBV18, the J gene TRBJ2-1, with 7 bases lining up with TRBD1. In germline, CDR1 is KGHSH, CDR2 LQKENI. This CDR3 has 16 amino acids. The ends lost 3 bases at V and 4 bases at J; junction bases unmatched: 9. The CDR3 region is CASSPYPRDSYNEQFF. CDR3 sequence (DNA): TGTGCCAGCTCACCTTATCCCCGGGACAGTTACAATGAGCAGTTCTTC.

CDR3 region: CASSLTGGHQTQYF. CDR3 sequence (DNA): TGTGCCAGCAGCTTGACGGGGGGTCACCAGACCCAGTACTTC. The chain recombines TRBV5-4 with TRBJ2-5, with 7 bases that match TRBD2. This CDR3 region has 14 residues. The germline V gene encodes CDR1 SGHNT and CDR2 YYREEE (reference sequence). Trimming cost V 1 base and J 6 bases; bases outside gene matches: 6.

This clone has just one count. The rearrangement joins TRBV4-1 to TRBJ2-4, with 10 bases identical to TRBD1. Losses at the gene ends were 1 base for V and 8 bases for J; bases not matched to a gene: 8. Germline V gene data show CDR1 as MGHRA and CDR2 as YSYEKL. CDR3 length: 16 amino acids. DNA for the CDR3: TGCGCCAGCAGCCAAGGGTCCCGGGACAGGGGTTACATTCAGTACTTC. It translates to CASSQGSRDRGYIQYF.

CDR3 loop: CASSRAGGTDTQYF. In nucleotides, the CDR3 is TGTGCCAGCAGCCGAGCGGGGGGAACAGATACGCAGTATTTT. This chain joins TRBV13 and TRBJ2-3; 9 bases map to TRBD2. The CDR3 loop spans 14 amino acids. The J segment lost 3 bases and the V segment lost 5 bases, leaving 3 bases of the junction unmatched. CDR1 and CDR2 from the germline V gene are PRHDT and FYEKMQ (reference sequence).

The chain has TRBV11-2 and TRBJ2-3, with a possible D match to TRBD2 (6 bases). Germline loops: CDR1 SGHAT, CDR2 FQNNGV. V lost 5 bases to trimming and J lost 0 bases, with 15 bases between them. This CDR3 is built from 16 residues. The CDR3 loop reads CASSLIGGASTDTQYF. The CDR3 DNA reads as TGTGCCAGCAGCCTAATCGGCGGGGCAAGCACAGATACGCAGTATTTT.

For the CDR3, the DNA is TGTGCCAGCAGCTTGTTGGGGCTCCGGAGCGAGCAGTACTTC. This sequence encodes CASSLLGLRSEQYF. The chain joins TRBV5-6 to TRBJ2-7; tentatively, D is TRBD1 (5 bases). The CDR3 consists of 14 residues. Germline CDR1 is SGHDT and CDR2 is YYEEEE. The ends were cut back, 1 base at V and 6 bases at J, with 14 bases in the middle.

The chain links TRBV7-8 to TRBJ1-5; tentative D call: TRBD1 (6 bases). CDR1 and CDR2 from the germline V gene are SGHVS and FQNEAQ. V lost 1 base and J 4 bases, leaving 8 bases between the germline ends. The CDR3 sequence is 14 residues long. In DNA, the CDR3 is TGTGCCAGCAGCTTAGACAGGGCAAATCAGCCCCAGCATTTT. It is translated as CASSLDRANQPQHF.

This chain links TRBV6-1 with TRBJ2-7; no clear D. This CDR3 is 14 amino acids long. Germline values: CDR1 MNHNS, CDR2 SASEGT. Trimming stripped 8 bases from V and 0 bases from J, with 14 bases between. The CDR3 sequence is CASEERRSSYEQYF. CDR3 bases: TGTGCCAGCGAAGAACGGCGGAGCTCCTACGAGCAGTACTTC.

In its sample, this clone was seen once. The chain recombines TRBV19 with TRBJ2-2; 7 positions match TRBD1. The CDR3 spans 16 residues. Germline CDR1 is LNHDA and CDR2 is SQIVND (reference sequence). V lost 3 bases, J lost 2 bases, and 6 bases stayed unmatched. The CDR3 coding sequence is TGTGCCAGTAGTATGGGTACAGGGGCAAACACCGGGGAGCTGTTTTTT. Residues: CASSMGTGANTGELFF.

The gene calls are TRBV6-6 and TRBJ2-4, with TRBD1 identical over 7 bases. The CDR3 runs to 12 residues. V lost 6 bases to trimming and J lost 11 bases; unmatched junction nucleotides: 7. CDR1 and CDR2 from the germline V gene are MNHNY and SVGAGI (reference sequence). CDR3 DNA: TGTGCCAGCAGCACTACCCAGGGGGTTCAGTACTTC. It translates to CASSTTQGVQYF.

The V gene is TRBV2, the J gene TRBJ2-2; perhaps TRBD2 as D (5 bases). CDR1 is SNHLY and CDR2 is FYNNEI in the germline V gene. Trimming stripped 6 bases from V and 0 bases from J, with 20 bases between. CDR3 size: 18 residues. This CDR3 reads CASSSRIWTVSNTGELFF. CDR3 sequence (DNA): TGTGCCAGCAGCTCACGAATTTGGACTGTCTCGAACACCGGGGAGCTGTTTTTT.

The J gene is TRBJ2-5, the V gene TRBV5-1; TRBD2 matches at 11 bases. Trimming removed 3 bases from V and 4 bases from J; junction bases left unmatched: 5. This CDR3 spans 15 amino acids. Looked up from germline, CDR1 is SGHRS and CDR2 is YFSETQ. Here the CDR3 reads CASSSLAGGPETQYF. The CDR3 DNA sequence: TGCGCCAGCAGCTCGTTAGCGGGGGGGCCAGAGACCCAGTACTTC.